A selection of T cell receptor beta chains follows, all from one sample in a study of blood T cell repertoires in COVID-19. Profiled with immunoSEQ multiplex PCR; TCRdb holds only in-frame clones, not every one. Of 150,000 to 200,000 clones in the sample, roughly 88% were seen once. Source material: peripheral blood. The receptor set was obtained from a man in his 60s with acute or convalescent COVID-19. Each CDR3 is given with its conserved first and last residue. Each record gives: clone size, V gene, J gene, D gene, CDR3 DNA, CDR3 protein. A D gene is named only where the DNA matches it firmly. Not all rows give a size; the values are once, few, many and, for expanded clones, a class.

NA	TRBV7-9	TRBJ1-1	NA	TGTGCCAGCAGACTACCCGGAGGAGTCAGGAACACTGAAGCTTTCTTT	CASRLPGGVRNTEAFF
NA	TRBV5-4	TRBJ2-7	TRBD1	TGTGCCAGCAGCCGCGGACAGGGAGTAAGCGAGCAGTACTTC	CASSRGQGVSEQYF
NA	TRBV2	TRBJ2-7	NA	TGTGCCAGCACTGATGACACCTACGAGCAGTACTTC	CASTDDTYEQYF
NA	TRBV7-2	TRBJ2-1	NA	TGTGCCAGCAGCCAAGACCAGGGGACTATTCAGTTCTTC	CASSQDQGTIQFF
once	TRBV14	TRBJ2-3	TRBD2	TGTGCCAGCAGCCTTGACTTAGCGGGATCAGATACGCAGTATTTT	CASSLDLAGSDTQYF
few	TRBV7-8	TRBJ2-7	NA	TGTGCCAGCAGCGGTAGGACAACCTACGAGCAGTACTTC	CASSGRTTYEQYF
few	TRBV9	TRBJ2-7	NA	TGTGCCAGCAGCGTAGGGAGTCGGGGATTCGGCGAGCAGTACTTC	CASSVGSRGFGEQYF
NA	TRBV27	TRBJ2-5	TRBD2	TGTGCCAGCAGTGCAAACGGGAGGGGGTCGTCGAAGACCCAGTACTTC	CASSANGRGSSKTQYF
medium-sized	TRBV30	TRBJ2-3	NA	TGTGCCTGGAGCCCATTAGCAGATAGCACAGATACGCAGTATTTT	CAWSPLADSTDTQYF
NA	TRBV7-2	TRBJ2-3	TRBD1	TGTGCCAGCAGCCCCCAGGGGGCTGGTCGCACAGATACGCAGTATTTT	CASSPQGAGRTDTQYF
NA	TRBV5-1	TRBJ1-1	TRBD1	TGCGCCAGCAGCTGGACAGGGAGTATGAACACTGAAGCTTTCTTT	CASSWTGSMNTEAFF
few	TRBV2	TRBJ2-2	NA	TGTGCCAGCAGCCCTGACACCGGGGAGCTGTTTTTT	CASSPDTGELFF